This T cell receptor (beta chain) originates from a study of shared clonotypes between healthy human individuals. Study-wide findings and caveats: Though the depth was large, rarefaction showed that sorted-subset sequencing was incomplete. In a few donors, roughly 5.2% of naive CD4 clonotypes appeared in common.

Naive CD8 cells were CD45RO-negative, positively selected for CCR7, excluding terminally differentiated effector memory CD45RA+ cells. Remarks on this clone: The antigen remains undetermined. Other DNA sequences in this sample translate to the same CDR3.

The material for each subset, its genomic DNA, was split evenly across several immunoSEQ plates. Measured with immunoSEQ multiplex PCR; TCRdb has only the in-frame clones, and not every one. The data contain around 560,000 clones, approximately 96% of them singletons. The CDR3 totals 14 residues. V lost 9 bases, J lost 0 bases, and 15 bases lay in between. The germline V gene has CDR1 MNHEY and CDR2 SMNVEV (reference sequence). The sequence was obtained from a woman in her twenties or thirties in good health. V usage is TRBV27 and J usage is TRBJ2-7; D is unclear. Sequencing was carried out using naive CD8+ T cells sorted from blood. This chain's CDR3 is CASSWTGSSYEQYF. The CDR3 bases are TGTGCCAGTTCTTGGACGGGCAGCTCCTACGAGCAGTACTTC.